These T cell receptor beta chains were read from a single sample in a study of T-cell memory formation after mild COVID-19. TCRdb independently ran MiXCR on the 5' RACE reads; one entry per CDR3 protein. The sample consists of roughly 450,000 distinct CDR3 sequences, about 18% of them appearing once. Sequenced input: PBMCs or a T cell subset sorted from them (not recorded which). Receptor source: an adult woman who had mild COVID-19 (a few samples of this study predate the infection). Cell type and time point are not known. Both conserved end residues are part of each CDR3. A D gene is named only where the DNA matches it firmly. Clone sizes are given selectively: once, few, many, or a class where the clone is expanded.

DNA: TGTGCCAGCAGCGTAGTGCCTAGCGGGGGTGATGAGCAGTTCTTC
CDR3: CASSVVPSGGDEQFF
D: TRBD2
J: TRBJ2-1
V: TRBV9
size: few

DNA: TGTGCCAGCAGCCCGGGGCCGGCCTTTCTCCCTACAGATACGCAGTATTTT
CDR3: CASSPGPAFLPTDTQYF
D: -
J: TRBJ2-3
V: TRBV7-2
size: few

DNA: TGCAGTGCCCAGAACGGGGGTGCTATCAATCAGCCCCAGCATTTT
CDR3: CSAQNGGAINQPQHF
D: -
J: TRBJ1-5
V: TRBV20-1
size: few

DNA: TGCGCCAGCAGCCAAGGAGTCAGGGGGGCCCGTTACAATGAGCAGTTCTTC
CDR3: CASSQGVRGARYNEQFF
D: -
J: TRBJ2-1
V: TRBV4-1
size: -

DNA: TGTGCCAGCAGCTTCTCCATCGACGGACAGGATTACAATGAGCAGTTCTTC
CDR3: CASSFSIDGQDYNEQFF
D: TRBD1
J: TRBJ2-1
V: TRBV7-2
size: few

DNA: TGCAGTGCTATGACCAGGGGTAGAAACACCATATATTTT
CDR3: CSAMTRGRNTIYF
D: -
J: TRBJ1-3
V: TRBV20-1
size: -

DNA: TGCGCCAGCAGCACGGGACAGCTAAACTATGGCTACACCTTC
CDR3: CASSTGQLNYGYTF
D: TRBD1
J: TRBJ1-2
V: TRBV5-1
size: -

DNA: TGCAGCGTGAACAGGGGCATGAACACTGAAGCTTTCTTT
CDR3: CSVNRGMNTEAFF
D: TRBD1
J: TRBJ1-1
V: TRBV29-1
size: few

DNA: TGCAGCGTTGGGTTCCGGGGCGCAGAAGAAAAACTGTTTTTT
CDR3: CSVGFRGAEEKLFF
D: -
J: TRBJ1-4
V: TRBV29-1
size: few

DNA: TGTGCCAGCAGCAAAGCGCGGGGGGGAAGGGACGAGCAGTACTTC
CDR3: CASSKARGGRDEQYF
D: -
J: TRBJ2-7
V: TRBV21-1
size: -

DNA: TGTGCCAGCAGTCCCTTAAGGGGGGGCTTCTACGAGCAGTACTTC
CDR3: CASSPLRGGFYEQYF
D: -
J: TRBJ2-7
V: TRBV2
size: -

DNA: TGTGCCAGCAGTCCGGGTGTTGTCGAAAAACTGTTTTTT
CDR3: CASSPGVVEKLFF
D: -
J: TRBJ1-4
V: TRBV12-3/TRBV12-4
size: -

DNA: TGCGCCAGCAGCTTCGGACTAGCGGGGGGGCCGCAGTTAGATACGCAGTATTTT
CDR3: CASSFGLAGGPQLDTQYF
D: TRBD2
J: TRBJ2-3
V: TRBV5-1
size: -

DNA: TGCGCCAGCAGCCCCGGGTGGGGCAGACAGACCGGGGAGCTGTTTTTT
CDR3: CASSPGWGRQTGELFF
D: -
J: TRBJ2-2
V: TRBV5-1
size: -

DNA: TGTGCCAGTAGTATACAGCCCATCATGAACACTGAAGCTTTCTTT
CDR3: CASSIQPIMNTEAFF
D: -
J: TRBJ1-1
V: TRBV19
size: -

DNA: TGTGCCAGCAGCTTAGGGTCAGGGACTACTGAAGCTTTCTTT
CDR3: CASSLGSGTTEAFF
D: -
J: TRBJ1-1
V: TRBV11-2
size: few

DNA: TGTGCCAGCAGCTTAGATCTAGCGGGAGGGGGCGCAGATACGCAGTATTTT
CDR3: CASSLDLAGGGADTQYF
D: TRBD2
J: TRBJ2-3
V: TRBV7-2
size: -

DNA: TGTGCCAGCTCATGGCCAGGCCCAGGAGTCCAAGAGACCCAGTACTTC
CDR3: CASSWPGPGVQETQYF
D: -
J: TRBJ2-5
V: TRBV18
size: -

DNA: TGTGCCAGCAGCCAACGACTAGCGGGTGGTCGGGAGCAGTACTTC
CDR3: CASSQRLAGGREQYF
D: TRBD2
J: TRBJ2-7
V: TRBV3-1
size: -

DNA: TGTGCCATCACCGGGGGGGCCGGGGAGACCCAGTACTTC
CDR3: CAITGGAGETQYF
D: TRBD2
J: TRBJ2-5
V: TRBV10-3
size: few

DNA: TGTGCCAGCAGCTCCCCGGCAAGGTACTACCAAGAGACCCAGTACTTC
CDR3: CASSSPARYYQETQYF
D: -
J: TRBJ2-5
V: TRBV5-6
size: -

DNA: TGCGCCAGCAGGGGGACCCAGTACTTC
CDR3: CASRGTQYF
D: -
J: TRBJ2-5
V: TRBV5-1
size: -

DNA: TGTGCCAGTAGTTGGCAGGGCAAGACAACTAATGAAAAACTGTTTTTT
CDR3: CASSWQGKTTNEKLFF
D: -
J: TRBJ1-4
V: TRBV19
size: -

DNA: TGTGCCAGCAGTGGACTAGCGGGGGGGCAGGCAGATACGCAGTATTTT
CDR3: CASSGLAGGQADTQYF
D: TRBD2
J: TRBJ2-3
V: TRBV12-3/TRBV12-4
size: -

DNA: TGTGCCAGCAGTTACTCGAGTGGGGGGTTAAATCAGCCCCAGCATTTT
CDR3: CASSYSSGGLNQPQHF
D: -
J: TRBJ1-5
V: TRBV6-6
size: -

DNA: TGTGCCAGCAGCCACCACTCCTACAATGAGCAGTTCTTC
CDR3: CASSHHSYNEQFF
D: -
J: TRBJ2-1
V: TRBV3-1
size: few

DNA: TGCAGTGCTAGAGGGGTCACCTACGAGCAGTACTTC
CDR3: CSARGVTYEQYF
D: -
J: TRBJ2-7
V: TRBV20-1
size: few

DNA: TGTGCCAGCAGTACGGGGTGGAGTGGTCAGCCCCAGCATTTT
CDR3: CASSTGWSGQPQHF
D: -
J: TRBJ1-5
V: TRBV12-3/TRBV12-4
size: few

DNA: TGTGCCAGCAGCCAAGATCCGGACAGGCCCTATGGCTACACCTTC
CDR3: CASSQDPDRPYGYTF
D: TRBD1
J: TRBJ1-2
V: TRBV4-2
size: -